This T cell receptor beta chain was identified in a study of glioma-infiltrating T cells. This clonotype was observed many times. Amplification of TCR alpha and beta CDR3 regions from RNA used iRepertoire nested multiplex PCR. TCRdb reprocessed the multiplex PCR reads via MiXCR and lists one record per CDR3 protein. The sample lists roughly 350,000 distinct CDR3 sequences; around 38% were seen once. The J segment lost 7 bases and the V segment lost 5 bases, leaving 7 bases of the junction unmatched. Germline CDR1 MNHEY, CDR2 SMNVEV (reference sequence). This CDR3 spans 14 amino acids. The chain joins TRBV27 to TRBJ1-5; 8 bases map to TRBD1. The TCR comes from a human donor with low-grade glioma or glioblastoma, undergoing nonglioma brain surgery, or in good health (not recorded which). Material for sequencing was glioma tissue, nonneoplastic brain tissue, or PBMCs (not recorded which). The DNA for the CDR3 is TGTGCCAGCAGTCCTCAGGGGGCTGGCCAGCCCCAGCATTTT. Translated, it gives CASSPQGAGQPQHF.